These 4 T cell receptor beta chains were sequenced from one sample in a study of identical twins. MiXCR, run by TCRdb on the 5' RACE reads, gives a single entry per CDR3 protein. The repertoire has 350,000 or so distinct CDR3 sequences, 10% to 15% of them found once; the top ten carry roughly 7%. These data were also filed under a second study, of yellow fever vaccine responses in identical twins.

Sequenced: CD8+ T cells sorted from blood. The receptor set was obtained from a woman aged 18-29 years in good health.

V and J are TRBV2 and TRBJ2-7; TRBD1 might be the D (6 bases). Deletions cut 5 bases from V and 3 bases from J, with 17 bases between. The CDR3 is made up of 15 amino acids. Germline values: CDR1 SNHLY, CDR2 FYNNEI. As DNA, the CDR3 is TGTGCCAGCAGTCAAGAGACAGGTGAGGTCTACGAGCAGTACGTC. This sequence encodes CASSQETGEVYEQYV.

This clonotype was recorded many times. V is TRBV12-3 or TRBV12-4 and J is TRBJ2-1; D not certain. The CDR3 sequence is 12 residues long. Trimming shortened V by 7 bases and J by 8 bases, and 12 bases separated the two germline ends. The CDR3 DNA reads TGTGCCAGCACCGACCTGGGCCATGAGCAGTTCTTC. The encoded protein is CASTDLGHEQFF.

This clonotype was seen a few times. The chain links TRBV20-1 to TRBJ2-3; D is possibly TRBD1 or TRBD2 (6 bases each). CDR3 length equals 14 residues. Per the germline V gene, CDR1 is DFQATT and CDR2 is SNEGSKA (reference sequence). V lost 1 base and J lost 4, with 12 bases in between. The DNA of the CDR3 is TGCAGTGCTAGAGGGGGGGCAGGCGCAGATACGCAGTATTTT. Its protein product is CSARGGAGADTQYF.

This clonotype was found many times. This chain connects TRBV29-1 to TRBJ2-7, with TRBD1 identical over 7 bases. Germline V CDR1 and CDR2: SQVTM, ANQGSEA. V trimming: 7 bases; J trimming: 5 bases; junction bases outside the gene matches: 5. The CDR3 extends over 11 amino acids. Written as DNA, the CDR3 is TGCAGCGCCACCGACAGGGACGAGCAGTACGTC. It encodes CSATDRDEQYV.